The next 24 T cell receptor beta chains were all read from a single sample in a study of OX40 agonist ivuxolimab in advanced cancers. The protocol was immunoSEQ multiplex PCR, while the TCRdb copy is restricted to in-frame clones and leaves out a portion. The sample lists tens of thousands of clones; roughly nine tenths were seen once. The source was CD4+ or CD8+ T cells sorted from blood, collected in a trial of the OX40 agonist ivuxolimab. The receptor set was obtained from an adult with an advanced solid tumor such as melanoma, head and neck, liver or kidney cancer.

This clone appeared once. V is TRBV29-1 and J is TRBJ1-2; 9 bases align to TRBD1. This CDR3 is built from 12 residues. V was clipped by 3 bases and J by 8 bases; unmatched bases: 4. From germline, CDR1 is SQVTM and CDR2 ANQGSEA. CDR3 in DNA: TGCAGCGTTGATAGGACAGGGGAGGGCTACACCTTC. Encoded protein: CSVDRTGEGYTF.

The chain has TRBV29-1 and TRBJ2-1; 7 bases map to TRBD1. CDR3 size: 16 residues. Per the germline V gene, CDR1 is SQVTM and CDR2 is ANQGSEA. Trimming at V came to 1 base and at J to 5 bases, leaving 11 bases not matched to a gene. CDR3 DNA sequence: TGCAGCGTTGAAGCTCCCTTTCCGGGACAGCACAATGAGCAGTTCTTC. Its translation is CSVEAPFPGQHNEQFF.

The CDR3 is CASSLAEGVGNSPLHF. The CDR3, as DNA: TGTGCCAGCAGCTTGGCCGAAGGCGTGGGGAATTCACCCCTCCACTTT. The rearrangement uses TRBV5-6 and TRBJ1-6, with D unclear. The CDR3 contains 16 residues. CDR1 and CDR2 from the germline V gene are SGHDT and YYEEEE. Trimming shortened V by 0 bases and J by 7 bases, and 14 bases separated the two germline ends.

This clone has a handful of counts. V is TRBV5-8 and J is TRBJ2-1; D gene uncertain. Germline assignment: CDR1 SGHTS and CDR2 YDEGEE. The CDR3 sequence is 14 residues long. The V end lost 0 bases, the J end lost 8 bases, and 12 bases lay between the germline ends. The CDR3 sequence: CASSLVHPGDEQFF. CDR3 bases: TGTGCCAGCAGCTTGGTTCACCCCGGCGATGAGCAGTTCTTC.

This clone was seen more than once but under ten times. This chain uses TRBV27 with TRBJ1-1; D perhaps matches TRBD1 (5 bases). This CDR3 is 14 amino acids long. The germline V and J ends were trimmed by 4 bases and 1 base, with 10 bases remaining between them. Per the germline V gene, CDR1 is MNHEY and CDR2 is SMNVEV (reference sequence). CDR3 nucleotides: TGTGCCAGCAGTTGGGGGGGGGAGAACACTGAAGCTTTCTTT. It specifies CASSWGGENTEAFF.

The rearrangement joins TRBV5-1 to TRBJ2-7, with 12 bases lining up with TRBD2. Trimming took 4 bases from V and 1 from J; bases not matched to a gene: 9. The CDR3 extends over 17 amino acids. Germline V gene sequence: CDR1 SGHRS, CDR2 YFSETQ. CDR3 region: CASSPQGLAGLSYEQYF. As DNA, the CDR3 is TGCGCCAGCAGCCCCCAAGGACTAGCGGGACTGTCCTACGAGCAGTACTTC.

This chain links TRBV11-2 with TRBJ1-5, with TRBD1 matching 9 bases. The ends lost 0 bases at V and 0 bases at J; junction bases unmatched: 9. This CDR3 contains 19 residues. CDR1 and CDR2 from the germline V gene are SGHAT and FQNNGV. The CDR3 reads CASSLDQGQGDYSNQPQHF. The CDR3, as DNA: TGTGCCAGCAGCTTAGATCAGGGACAGGGAGATTATAGCAATCAGCCCCAGCATTTT.

J is TRBJ2-7 and V is TRBV13; 7 bases fit TRBD1. CDR1 and CDR2 (germline): PRHDT, FYEKMQ (reference sequence). The CDR3 spans 13 residues. Unmatched junction bases numbered 1, after V lost 5 bases and J lost 0 bases. The chain's CDR3 is CASSRGRSYEQYF. In DNA, the CDR3 is TGTGCCAGCAGCAGGGGGCGCTCCTACGAGCAGTACTTC.

This clone was recorded once. This sequence joins TRBV6-5 and TRBJ1-1; D is unclear. In germline, CDR1 is MNHEY, CDR2 SVGAGI. The CDR3 is 14 residues long. The V end lost 7 bases, the J end lost 1 base, and 13 bases lay between the germline ends. The CDR3 region is CASNEHGENTEAFF. The CDR3 DNA is TGTGCCAGCAACGAGCACGGGGAGAACACTGAAGCTTTCTTT.

A few counts support this clone. This chain links TRBV19 with TRBJ2-7; D is unresolved. CDR1 and CDR2 (germline): LNHDA, SQIVND (reference sequence). The CDR3 spans 13 residues. The V and J ends lost 2 bases and 2 bases respectively, with 7 bases between them. This chain's CDR3 is CASSIMATYEQYF. In DNA form, the CDR3 reads TGTGCCAGTAGTATAATGGCTACCTACGAGCAGTACTTC.

This clone was counted a single time. CDR3 region: CASNRGAGANVLTF. Written as DNA, the CDR3 is TGTGCCAGCAATAGGGGGGCTGGGGCCAACGTCCTGACTTTC. J is TRBJ2-6 and V is TRBV27; D possibly uses TRBD1 or TRBD2 (6 bases each). The CDR3 length is 14 residues. The V end was cut by 7 bases, the J end by 2 bases, with 9 bases between. Germline V gene lookup returns CDR1 MNHEY and CDR2 SMNVEV (reference sequence).

The gene calls are TRBV2 and TRBJ1-4; D call uncertain. The CDR3 spans 16 residues. Germline lookup yields CDR1 SNHLY and CDR2 FYNNEI. Trimming left V 6 bases short and J 0 bases short, with 14 bases between. The CDR3 DNA reads TGTGCCAGCAGCCGGGTCTATCTAGCAACTAATGAAAAACTGTTTTTT. It codes for CASSRVYLATNEKLFF.

The chain uses TRBV11-2 and TRBJ1-1, with unresolved D. Germline lookup yields CDR1 SGHAT and CDR2 FQNNGV. The CDR3 runs to 16 residues. V was pared by 3 bases and J by 2 bases, with 16 bases between. The CDR3 DNA is TGTGCCAGCAGCTTTAGCCCCGTTCAGTTAAACACTGAAGCTTTCTTT. It codes for CASSFSPVQLNTEAFF.

The V call is TRBV5-6, the J call TRBJ2-3, with TRBD2 as a possible D gene (5 bases). V was clipped by 0 bases and J by 4 bases, with 6 bases between them. The CDR3 runs 13 residues. Germline V gene lookup returns CDR1 SGHDT and CDR2 YYEEEE. For the CDR3, the DNA is TGTGCCAGCAGCTTGGGACTACCAGATACGCAGTATTTT. It translates to CASSLGLPDTQYF.

The table lists this clone with a count of one. CDR3 protein: CASSYEGFYGYTF. The CDR3 coding sequence is TGTGCCAGCAGTTACGAAGGATTCTATGGCTACACCTTC. This chain connects TRBV6-6 to TRBJ1-2; D not resolved. The V end was cut by 2 bases, the J end by 4 bases, with 8 bases between. The V gene's germline CDR1 is MNHNY and CDR2 SVGAGI (reference sequence). This CDR3 region has 13 residues.

Here the CDR3 DNA reads TGTGCCAGCCGGGACAGGGGCTCCTACGAGCAGTACTTC. It translates to CASRDRGSYEQYF. The rearrangement links TRBV11-3 to TRBJ2-7, with 10 bases fitting TRBD1. This CDR3 has 13 residues. The J segment lost 0 bases and the V segment lost 8 bases, leaving 1 base of the junction unmatched. Germline V gives CDR1 SGHNT, CDR2 YENEEA.

The table lists this clone with a count of one. In DNA form, the CDR3 reads TGTGCCAGCAGCTTTGCAGGCAATCAGCCCCAGCATTTT. The encoded protein is CASSFAGNQPQHF. V gene TRBV7-6 combines with J gene TRBJ1-5; unclear D gene. Germline assignment: CDR1 SGHVS and CDR2 FNYEAQ. The CDR3 spans 13 residues. Trimming pared 3 bases from V and 2 bases from J, leaving 5 bases between.

The chain couples TRBV28 to TRBJ2-7; 7 bases map to TRBD2. Germline CDR1 and CDR2: MDHEN and SYDVKM. The V gene end was trimmed by 6 bases and the J gene end by 7 bases; junction bases not matched to a gene: 12. CDR3 size: 14 residues. CDR3 in amino acids: CASRKRESPREQYF. The DNA for the CDR3 is TGTGCCAGCAGGAAGCGGGAATCCCCGAGGGAGCAGTACTTC.

This clone was seen only once. The rearrangement uses TRBV16 and TRBJ1-1; D remains ambiguous. CDR1 is KGHSY, CDR2 FQNENV, per germline. The CDR3 contains 14 residues. The ends were cut back, 2 bases at V and 1 base at J, with 8 bases in the middle. The DNA of the CDR3 is TGTGCCAGCAGCCAAGCCCGGAGGAACACTGAAGCTTTCTTT. Its protein is CASSQARRNTEAFF.

V usage is TRBV19 and J usage is TRBJ2-3, with TRBD2 as a possible D gene (6 bases). The CDR3 covers 14 residues. Trimming removed 4 bases at V and 3 bases at J, with 11 bases between. Germline CDR1 is LNHDA and CDR2 is SQIVND (reference sequence). The CDR3 reads CASSRVAVTDTQYF. The CDR3 nucleotides are TGTGCCAGTAGTAGGGTAGCGGTAACAGATACGCAGTATTTT.

The chain employs TRBV7-2 and TRBJ2-7; no definite D call. The germline V gene encodes CDR1 SGHTA and CDR2 FQGNSA. With 7 bases removed from V and 1 base from J, the gap between germline ends came to 11 bases. CDR3 length: 13 amino acids. CDR3 in DNA: TGTGCCAGCAACCCGAGCCCGTCCTACGAGCAGTACTTC. Protein sequence: CASNPSPSYEQYF.

This chain connects TRBV14 to TRBJ1-1; the D gene is possibly TRBD1 (6 bases). The CDR3 length is 15 residues. Germline V gene lookup returns CDR1 SGHDN and CDR2 FVKESK. Trimming cost V 4 bases and J 4 bases, with 16 bases left between them. CDR3 coding DNA: TGTGCCAGCAGCCCTTTCGGACAGCGTCTCACTGAAGCTTTCTTT. Protein sequence: CASSPFGQRLTEAFF.

The CDR3 region has the DNA TGTGCCAGCAGCTTAGAGACAATCGAGACCCAGTACTTC. Translated: CASSLETIETQYF. The V gene is TRBV7-8, the J gene TRBJ2-5; D unresolved. Germline values: CDR1 SGHVS, CDR2 FQNEAQ. CDR3 length: 13 residues. V lost 1 base to trimming and J lost 5 bases, with 8 bases between them.

V is TRBV5-6 and J is TRBJ2-1; the match to TRBD2 covers 10 bases. CDR3 length: 16 residues. Germline CDR1 is SGHDT and CDR2 is YYEEEE. V dropped 2 bases and J dropped 4; count of bases not matched to a gene: 6. CDR3 residues: CASSFQRGGRYNEQFF. DNA for the CDR3: TGTGCCAGCAGCTTCCAGCGGGGGGGCCGATACAATGAGCAGTTCTTC. Full variable domain (missing parts from reference TRBV5-6 and TRBJ2-1): DAGVTQSPTHLIKTRGQQVTLRCSPKSGHDTVSWYQQALGQGPQFIFQYYEEEERQRGNFPDRFSGHQFPNYSSELNVNALLLGDSALYLCASSFQRGGRYNEQFFGPGTRLTVL.